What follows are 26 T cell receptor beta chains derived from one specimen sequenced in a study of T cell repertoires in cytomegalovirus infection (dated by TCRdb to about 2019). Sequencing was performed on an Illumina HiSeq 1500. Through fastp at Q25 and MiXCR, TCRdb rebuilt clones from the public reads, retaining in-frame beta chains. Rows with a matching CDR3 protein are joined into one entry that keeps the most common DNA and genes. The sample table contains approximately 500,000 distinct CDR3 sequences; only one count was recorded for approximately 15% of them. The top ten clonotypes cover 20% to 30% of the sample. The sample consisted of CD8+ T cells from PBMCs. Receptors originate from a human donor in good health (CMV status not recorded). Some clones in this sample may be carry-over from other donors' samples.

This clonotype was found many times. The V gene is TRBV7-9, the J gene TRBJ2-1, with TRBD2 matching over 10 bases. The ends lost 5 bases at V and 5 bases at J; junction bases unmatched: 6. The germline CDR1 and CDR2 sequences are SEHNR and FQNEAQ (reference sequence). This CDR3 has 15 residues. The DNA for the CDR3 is TGTGCCAGCAGCCCACTAGCGGGGTACCACAATGAGCAGTTCTTC. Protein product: CASSPLAGYHNEQFF.

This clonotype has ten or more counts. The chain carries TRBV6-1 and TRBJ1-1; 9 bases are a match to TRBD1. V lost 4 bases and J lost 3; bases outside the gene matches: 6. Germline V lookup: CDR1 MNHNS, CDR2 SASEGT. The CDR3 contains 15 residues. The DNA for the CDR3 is TGTGCCAGCAGTGCGGACAGGGGCTGGGACACTGAAGCTTTCTTT. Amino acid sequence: CASSADRGWDTEAFF.

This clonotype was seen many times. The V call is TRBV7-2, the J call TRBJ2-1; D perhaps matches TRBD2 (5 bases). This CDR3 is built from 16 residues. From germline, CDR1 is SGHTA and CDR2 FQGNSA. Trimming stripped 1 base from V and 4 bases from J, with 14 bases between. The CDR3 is CASSLGGLQIYNEQFF. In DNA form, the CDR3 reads TGTGCCAGCAGCTTAGGAGGGCTGCAGATTTACAATGAGCAGTTCTTC.

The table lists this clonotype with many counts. CDR3 region: CASSYSTGELHNEQFF. CDR3 DNA: TGTGCCAGCAGTTACTCGACGGGAGAGCTCCACAATGAGCAGTTCTTC. V usage is TRBV6-5 and J usage is TRBJ2-1; possibly TRBD2 for D (6 bases). This CDR3 has 16 residues. Germline loops: CDR1 MNHEY, CDR2 SVGAGI. V was cut by 0 bases and J by 5 bases, with 14 bases left in between.

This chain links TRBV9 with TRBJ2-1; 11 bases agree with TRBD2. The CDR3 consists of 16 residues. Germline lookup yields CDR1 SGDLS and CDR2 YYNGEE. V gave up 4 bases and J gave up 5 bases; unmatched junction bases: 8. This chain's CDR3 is CASSLRSGRVDNEQFF. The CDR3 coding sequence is TGTGCCAGCAGCCTCCGTAGCGGGAGGGTCGACAATGAGCAGTTCTTC.

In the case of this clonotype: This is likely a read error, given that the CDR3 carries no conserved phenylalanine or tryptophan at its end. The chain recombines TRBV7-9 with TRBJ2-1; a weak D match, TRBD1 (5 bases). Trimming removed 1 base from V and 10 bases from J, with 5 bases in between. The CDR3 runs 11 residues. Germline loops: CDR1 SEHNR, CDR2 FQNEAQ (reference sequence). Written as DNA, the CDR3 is TGTGCCAGCAGCTTAGGGGGCGAGCAGTTCTTA. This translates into CASSLGGEQFL.

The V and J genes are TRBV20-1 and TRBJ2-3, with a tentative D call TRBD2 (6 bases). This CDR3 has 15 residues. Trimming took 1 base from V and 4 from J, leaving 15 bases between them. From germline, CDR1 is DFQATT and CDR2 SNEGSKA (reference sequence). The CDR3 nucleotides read TGCAGTGCTAGAGTAGCCGGGGGAGCATCAGATACGCAGTATTTT. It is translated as CSARVAGGASDTQYF.

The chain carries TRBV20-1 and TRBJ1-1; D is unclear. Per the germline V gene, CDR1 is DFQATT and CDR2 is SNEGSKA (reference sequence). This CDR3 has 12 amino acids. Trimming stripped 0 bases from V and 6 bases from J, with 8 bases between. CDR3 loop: CSARDRRSEAFF. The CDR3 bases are TGCAGTGCTAGAGATAGGAGGTCTGAAGCTTTCTTT.

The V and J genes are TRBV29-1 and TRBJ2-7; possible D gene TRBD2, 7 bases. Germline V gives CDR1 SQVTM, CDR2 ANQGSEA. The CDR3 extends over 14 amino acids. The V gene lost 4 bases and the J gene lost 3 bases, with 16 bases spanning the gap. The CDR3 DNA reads TGCAGCGTTGGAGGGGGGGATTTCGGCTACGAGCAGTACTTC. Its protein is CSVGGGDFGYEQYF.

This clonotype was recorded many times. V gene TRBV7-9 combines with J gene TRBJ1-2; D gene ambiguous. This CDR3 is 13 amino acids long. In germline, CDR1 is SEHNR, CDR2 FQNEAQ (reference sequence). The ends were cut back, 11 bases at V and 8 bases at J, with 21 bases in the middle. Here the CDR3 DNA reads TGTGCCTCCAACGAGGGAGGGCTGGGGGGCTACACCTTC. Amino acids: CASNEGGLGGYTF.

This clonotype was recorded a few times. The CDR3 bases are TGTGCCAGCAGTTTGTCTTTAGCGGGAGTGGGTTACAATGAGCAGTTCTTC. This translates into CASSLSLAGVGYNEQFF. This chain connects TRBV28 to TRBJ2-1; 9 positions agree with TRBD2. Germline lookup yields CDR1 MDHEN and CDR2 SYDVKM. CDR3 size: 17 residues. V gave up 3 bases and J gave up 4 bases; unmatched junction bases: 10.

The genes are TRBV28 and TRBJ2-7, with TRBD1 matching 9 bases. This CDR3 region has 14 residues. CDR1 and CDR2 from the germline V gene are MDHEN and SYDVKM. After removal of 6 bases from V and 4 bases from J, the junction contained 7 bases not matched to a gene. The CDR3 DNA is TGTGCCAGCAGGTGGGACAGGGAAGGATACGAGCAGTACTTC. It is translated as CASRWDREGYEQYF.

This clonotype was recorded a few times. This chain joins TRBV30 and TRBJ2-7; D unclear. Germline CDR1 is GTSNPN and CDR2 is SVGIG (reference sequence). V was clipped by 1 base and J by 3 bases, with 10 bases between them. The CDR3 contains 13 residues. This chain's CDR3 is CAWSAEINYEQYF. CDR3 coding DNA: TGTGCCTGGAGTGCAGAAATAAACTACGAGCAGTACTTC.

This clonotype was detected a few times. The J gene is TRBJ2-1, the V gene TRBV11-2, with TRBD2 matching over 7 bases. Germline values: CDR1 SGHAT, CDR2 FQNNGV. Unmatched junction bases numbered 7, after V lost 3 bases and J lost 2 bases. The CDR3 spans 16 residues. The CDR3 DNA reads TGTGCCAGCAGCTTCGGCGGGAGACCTCCCTACAATGAGCAGTTCTTC. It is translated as CASSFGGRPPYNEQFF.

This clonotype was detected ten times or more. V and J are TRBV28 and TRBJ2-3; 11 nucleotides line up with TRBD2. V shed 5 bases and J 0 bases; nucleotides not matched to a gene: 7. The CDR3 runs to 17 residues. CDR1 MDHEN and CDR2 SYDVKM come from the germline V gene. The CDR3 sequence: CASSHPGLAASTDTQYF. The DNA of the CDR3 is TGTGCCAGCAGTCATCCGGGACTAGCGGCTAGCACAGATACGCAGTATTTT.

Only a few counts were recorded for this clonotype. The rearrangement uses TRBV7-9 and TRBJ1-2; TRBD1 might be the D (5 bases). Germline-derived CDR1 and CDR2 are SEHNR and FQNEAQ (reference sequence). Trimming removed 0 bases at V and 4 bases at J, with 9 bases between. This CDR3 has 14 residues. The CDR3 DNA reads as TGTGCCAGCAGCTTAGCTTCCAGGGTCTATGGCTACACCTTC. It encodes CASSLASRVYGYTF.

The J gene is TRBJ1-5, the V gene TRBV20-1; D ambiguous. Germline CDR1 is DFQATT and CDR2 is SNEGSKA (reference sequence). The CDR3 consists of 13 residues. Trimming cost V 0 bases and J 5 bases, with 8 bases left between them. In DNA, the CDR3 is TGCAGTGCTAGAGATGCACGGGATCAGCCCCAGCATTTT. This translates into CSARDARDQPQHF.

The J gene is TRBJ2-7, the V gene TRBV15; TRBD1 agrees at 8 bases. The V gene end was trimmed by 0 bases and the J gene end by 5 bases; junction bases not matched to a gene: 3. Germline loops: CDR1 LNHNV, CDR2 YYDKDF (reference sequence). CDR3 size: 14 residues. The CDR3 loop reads CATSREDRDHEQYF. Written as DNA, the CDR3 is TGTGCCACCAGCAGAGAGGACAGGGACCACGAGCAGTACTTC.

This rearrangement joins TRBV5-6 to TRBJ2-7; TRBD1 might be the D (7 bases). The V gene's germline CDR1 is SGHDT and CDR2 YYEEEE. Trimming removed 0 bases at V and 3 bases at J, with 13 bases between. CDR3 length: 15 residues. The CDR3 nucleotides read TGTGCCAGCAGCTTGGGGTCAGGGGGGTTCTACGAGCAGTACTTC. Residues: CASSLGSGGFYEQYF.

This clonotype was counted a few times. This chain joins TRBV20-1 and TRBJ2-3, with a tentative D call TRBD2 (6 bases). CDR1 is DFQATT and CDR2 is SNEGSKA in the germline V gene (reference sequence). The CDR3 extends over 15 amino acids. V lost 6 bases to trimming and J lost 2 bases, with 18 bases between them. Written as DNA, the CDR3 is TGCAGTGCCCCTTCCTCGCGGGAAGACACAGATACGCAGTATTTT. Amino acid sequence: CSAPSSREDTDTQYF.

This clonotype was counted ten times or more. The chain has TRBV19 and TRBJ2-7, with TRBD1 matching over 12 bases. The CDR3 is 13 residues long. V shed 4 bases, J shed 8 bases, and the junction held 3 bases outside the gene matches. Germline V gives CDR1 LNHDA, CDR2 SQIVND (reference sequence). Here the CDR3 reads CASSTGTGGKQYF. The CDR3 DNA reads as TGTGCCAGTAGTACCGGGACAGGGGGCAAGCAGTACTTC. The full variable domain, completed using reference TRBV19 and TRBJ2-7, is DGGITQSPKYLFRKEGQNVTLSCEQNLNHDAMYWYRQDPGQGLRLIYYSQIVNDFQKGDIAEGYSVSREKKESFPLTVTSAQKNPTAFYLCASSTGTGGKQYFGPGTRLTVT.

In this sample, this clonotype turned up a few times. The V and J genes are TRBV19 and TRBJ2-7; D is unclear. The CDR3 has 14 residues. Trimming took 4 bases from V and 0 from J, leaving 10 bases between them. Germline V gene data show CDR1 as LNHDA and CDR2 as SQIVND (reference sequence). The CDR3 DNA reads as TGTGCCAGTAGTAACAGCGCAAGCTCCTACGAGCAGTACTTC. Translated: CASSNSASSYEQYF. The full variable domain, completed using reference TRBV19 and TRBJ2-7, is DGGITQSPKYLFRKEGQNVTLSCEQNLNHDAMYWYRQDPGQGLRLIYYSQIVNDFQKGDIAEGYSVSREKKESFPLTVTSAQKNPTAFYLCASSNSASSYEQYFGPGTRLTVT.

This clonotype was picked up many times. As DNA, the CDR3 is TGTGCCAGCACTAATACTAGCGGGAGGGCCAGGATTGCGCAGTATTTT. This translates into CASTNTSGRARIAQYF. The chain employs TRBV28 and TRBJ2-3; TRBD2 matches at 13 bases. The V gene end was trimmed by 7 bases and the J gene end by 10 bases; junction bases not matched to a gene: 14. The CDR3 covers 16 residues. CDR1 and CDR2 from the germline V gene are MDHEN and SYDVKM. Drawing the rest from reference TRBV28 and TRBJ2-3, the complete variable domain is DVKVTQSSRYLVKRTGEKVFLECVQDMDHENMFWYRQDPGLGLRLIYFSYDVKMKEKGDIPEGYSVSREKKERFSLILESASTNQTSMYLCASTNTSGRARIAQYFGPGTRLTVL.

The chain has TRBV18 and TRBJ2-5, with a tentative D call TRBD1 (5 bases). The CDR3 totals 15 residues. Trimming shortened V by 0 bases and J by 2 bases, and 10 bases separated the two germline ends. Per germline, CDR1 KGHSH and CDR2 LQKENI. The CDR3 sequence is CASSPPDRIQETQYF. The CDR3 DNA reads TGTGCCAGCTCACCACCAGACAGAATTCAAGAGACCCAGTACTTC.

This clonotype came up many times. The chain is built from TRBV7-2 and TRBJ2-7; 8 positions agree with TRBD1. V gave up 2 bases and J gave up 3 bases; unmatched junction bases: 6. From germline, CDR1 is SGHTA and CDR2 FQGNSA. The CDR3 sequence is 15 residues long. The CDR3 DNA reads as TGTGCCAGCAGCTTAAGGGACAGGCAAGACTACGAGCAGTACTTC. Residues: CASSLRDRQDYEQYF. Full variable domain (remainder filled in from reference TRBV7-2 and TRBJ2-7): GAGVSQSPSNKVTEKGKDVELRCDPISGHTALYWYRQSLGQGLEFLIYFQGNSAPDKSGLPSDRFSAERTGGSVSTLTIQRTQQEDSAVYLCASSLRDRQDYEQYFGPGTRLTVT.

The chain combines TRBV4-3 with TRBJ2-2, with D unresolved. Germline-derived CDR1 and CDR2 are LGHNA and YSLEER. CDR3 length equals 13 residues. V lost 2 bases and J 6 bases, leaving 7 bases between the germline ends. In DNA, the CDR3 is TGCGCCAGCAGCCAATTCGGCTCCGGGGAGCTGTTTTTT. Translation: CASSQFGSGELFF.